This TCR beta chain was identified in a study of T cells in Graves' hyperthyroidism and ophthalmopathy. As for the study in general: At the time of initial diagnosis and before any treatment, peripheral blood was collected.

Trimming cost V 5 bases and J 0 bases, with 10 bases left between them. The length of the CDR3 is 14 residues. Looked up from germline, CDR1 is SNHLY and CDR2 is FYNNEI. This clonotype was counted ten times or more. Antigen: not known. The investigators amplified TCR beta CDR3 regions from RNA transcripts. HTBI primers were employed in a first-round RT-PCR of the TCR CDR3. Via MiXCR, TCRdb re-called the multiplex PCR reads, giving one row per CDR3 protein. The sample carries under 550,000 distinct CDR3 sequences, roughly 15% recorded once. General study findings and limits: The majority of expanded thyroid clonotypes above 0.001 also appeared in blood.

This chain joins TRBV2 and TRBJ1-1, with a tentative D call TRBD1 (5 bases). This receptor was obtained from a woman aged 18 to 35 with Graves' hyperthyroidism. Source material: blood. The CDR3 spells CASSRKGMNTEAFF. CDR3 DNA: TGTGCCAGCAGTCGTAAGGGGATGAACACTGAAGCTTTCTTT. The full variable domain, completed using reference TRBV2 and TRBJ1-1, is EPEVTQTPSHQVTQMGQEVILRCVPISNHLYFYWYRQILGQKVEFLVSFYNNEISEKSEIFDDQFSVERPDGSNFTLKIRSTKLEDSAMYFCASSRKGMNTEAFFGQGTRLTVV.